The 23 T cell receptor beta chains below come from one sample, sequenced in a study of siplizumab effects on memory and regulatory T cells (dated by TCRdb to about 2019). Library prep was done by the immunoSEQ multiplex PCR assay. Drawn from immuneACCESS, this table holds only the in-frame rearrangements with V and J called that TCRdb kept. Clones are partly lost; checked studies trace under half to an unresolved V gene and leave the rest unexplained. The sample has some 87,000 clones on record, 85% to 90% of them singletons. 15% of the sample rests with the top ten. Sequencing input: CD4+ T cells sorted from blood. The source of these receptors is a human donor in good health.

This chain connects TRBV28 to TRBJ2-5; weak D call: TRBD2 (6 bases). Germline V CDR1 and CDR2: MDHEN, SYDVKM. The CDR3 length is 14 residues. The V end was cut by 3 bases, the J end by 7 bases, with 15 bases between. The CDR3 coding sequence is TGTGCCAGCAGTTTTTCAGGAGGGACCGGGACCCAGTACTTC. Protein sequence: CASSFSGGTGTQYF.

The V and J genes are TRBV19 and TRBJ2-3; D is unresolved. The CDR3 covers 18 residues. Trimming took 5 bases from V and 0 from J, leaving 21 bases between them. Germline V lookup: CDR1 LNHDA, CDR2 SQIVND (reference sequence). CDR3 loop: CASSQKTISTTSTDTQYF. The CDR3 bases are TGTGCCAGTAGTCAAAAGACCATTAGCACGACTAGCACAGATACGCAGTATTTT. Full variable domain (rest looked up from reference TRBV19 and TRBJ2-3): DGGITQSPKYLFRKEGQNVTLSCEQNLNHDAMYWYRQDPGQGLRLIYYSQIVNDFQKGDIAEGYSVSREKKESFPLTVTSAQKNPTAFYLCASSQKTISTTSTDTQYFGPGTRLTVL.

Written as DNA, the CDR3 is TGTGCCATCAGTGAGTCGAGCAGGGGCTACACCTTC. It specifies CAISESSRGYTF. This chain connects TRBV10-3 to TRBJ1-2; D ambiguous. The CDR3 is 12 residues long. Germline values: CDR1 ENHRY, CDR2 SYGVKD. V lost 0 bases to trimming and J lost 8 bases, with 7 bases between them.

This chain links TRBV15 with TRBJ2-7, with 9 bases that match TRBD1. Per germline, CDR1 LNHNV and CDR2 YYDKDF (reference sequence). V lost 4 bases, J lost 5 bases, and 6 bases stayed unmatched. The CDR3 length is 14 residues. CDR3 in amino acids: CATSKRDREHEQYF. CDR3 coding DNA: TGTGCCACCAGCAAAAGGGACAGGGAGCACGAGCAGTACTTC.

The V and J genes are TRBV19 and TRBJ1-4, with TRBD1 as a possible D gene (5 bases). The length of the CDR3 is 13 residues. With 8 bases removed from V and 4 bases from J, the gap between germline ends came to 11 bases. Germline CDR1 LNHDA, CDR2 SQIVND (reference sequence). CDR3 nucleotide sequence: TGTGCCAGTGGTAGACAGTATAATGAAAAACTGTTTTTT. As protein: CASGRQYNEKLFF.

The V and J genes are TRBV19 and TRBJ2-2; 11 bases line up with TRBD2. The germline V gene has CDR1 LNHDA and CDR2 SQIVND (reference sequence). V shed 5 bases and J 5 bases; nucleotides not matched to a gene: 4. CDR3 length equals 15 residues. CDR3 sequence: CASSPTSGKTGELFF. The CDR3 DNA follows: TGTGCCAGTAGTCCGACTAGCGGGAAGACCGGGGAGCTGTTTTTT.

The chain links TRBV7-8 to TRBJ2-1; D possibly corresponds to TRBD1 (6 bases). This CDR3 has 15 residues. V gave up 3 bases and J gave up 4 bases, with 13 bases separating them. The germline V gene encodes CDR1 SGHVS and CDR2 FQNEAQ. The CDR3: CASSFNYRAYNEQFF. The CDR3 nucleotides read TGTGCCAGCAGCTTTAATTACAGGGCATACAATGAGCAGTTCTTC.

The chain links TRBV29-1 to TRBJ1-1, with D tentatively TRBD1 (5 bases). The germline V gene has CDR1 SQVTM and CDR2 ANQGSEA. The CDR3 sequence is 13 residues long. The germline V and J ends were trimmed by 6 bases and 1 base, with 12 bases remaining between them. In DNA form, the CDR3 reads TGCAGCGTACTCCGGGGCCCGAACACTGAAGCTTTCTTT. Translating it yields CSVLRGPNTEAFF.

The CDR3 spells CASGFRTGSTDTQYF. The CDR3 DNA sequence: TGTGCTAGTGGTTTCCGGACAGGTAGCACAGATACGCAGTATTTT. The V gene is TRBV12-5, the J gene TRBJ2-3, with 7 bases lining up with TRBD1. The CDR3 runs 15 residues. CDR1 is LGHNT, CDR2 FRNRAP, per germline. Germline trimming cut 3 bases from V and 0 bases from J; bases unmatched to any gene: 3.

Regarding this clone: In the same sample, other DNA sequences code for this CDR3. V and J are TRBV6-5 and TRBJ2-7; TRBD2 matches at 9 bases. The CDR3 has 13 amino acids. CDR1 is MNHEY, CDR2 SVGAGI, per germline. Germline trimming cut 6 bases from V and 1 base from J; bases unmatched to any gene: 1. The CDR3 region is CASRTSGSYEQYF. The CDR3 DNA sequence: TGTGCCAGCAGAACTAGCGGGTCCTACGAGCAGTACTTC.

The rearrangement links TRBV10-3 to TRBJ2-7, with 10 bases identical to TRBD1. The CDR3 length is 14 residues. Germline CDR1 reads ENHRY; CDR2 reads SYGVKD. V dropped 6 bases and J dropped 4; count of bases not matched to a gene: 6. The CDR3: CAIREPGQGYEQYF. In DNA, the CDR3 is TGTGCCATCAGGGAACCGGGACAGGGGTACGAGCAGTACTTC.

The V gene is TRBV5-1, the J gene TRBJ1-2; D call uncertain. The CDR3 covers 14 residues. CDR1 is SGHRS and CDR2 is YFSETQ in the germline V gene. V lost 1 base, J lost 1 base, and 8 bases lay in between. This CDR3 is CASSLNTLNYGYTF. The CDR3 coding sequence is TGCGCCAGCAGCTTGAATACCCTTAACTATGGCTACACCTTC. Full variable domain (rest looked up from reference TRBV5-1 and TRBJ1-2): KAGVTQTPRYLIKTRGQQVTLSCSPISGHRSVSWYQQTPGQGLQFLFEYFSETQRNKGNFPGRFSGRQFSNSRSEMNVSTLELGDSALYLCASSLNTLNYGYTFGSGTRLTVV.

V usage is TRBV19 and J usage is TRBJ1-5; possibly TRBD1 for D (6 bases). Germline V gene lookup returns CDR1 LNHDA and CDR2 SQIVND (reference sequence). There are 15 residues in the CDR3. Deletions cut 7 bases from V and 0 bases from J, with 13 bases between. The CDR3 loop is CASTRTVNSNQPQHF. The DNA for the CDR3 is TGTGCCAGTACCAGGACAGTAAATAGCAATCAGCCCCAGCATTTT.

This chain joins TRBV15 and TRBJ1-2; D uncertain. The CDR3 covers 13 residues. From germline, CDR1 is LNHNV and CDR2 YYDKDF (reference sequence). Trimming pared 1 base from V and 2 bases from J, leaving 5 bases between. The CDR3 DNA sequence: TGTGCCACCAGCAGAGGGGGAAACTATGGCTACACCTTC. Translated, it gives CATSRGGNYGYTF.

This rearrangement joins TRBV15 to TRBJ2-7, with 9 nucleotides matching TRBD1. CDR1 and CDR2 (germline): LNHNV, YYDKDF (reference sequence). V lost 0 bases, J lost 4 bases, and 4 bases stayed unmatched. The CDR3 is 15 residues long. The CDR3 reads CATSRERDRVYEQYF. The CDR3 DNA sequence: TGTGCCACCAGCAGAGAAAGGGACAGGGTATACGAGCAGTACTTC.

The rearrangement uses TRBV28 and TRBJ2-2; D is ambiguous. V lost 5 bases to trimming and J lost 7 bases, with 14 bases between them. The CDR3 consists of 14 residues. In germline, CDR1 is MDHEN, CDR2 SYDVKM. CDR3 in DNA: TGTGCCAGCAGTCAGACTCCTGTAGGCGGGGAGCTGTTTTTT. It codes for CASSQTPVGGELFF.

This chain connects TRBV7-3 to TRBJ2-3; D remains unclear. Per germline, CDR1 SGHTA and CDR2 FQGTGA. The CDR3 extends over 13 amino acids. Trimming stripped 5 bases from V and 2 bases from J, with 8 bases between. The CDR3 sequence: CASSHDHTDTQYF. CDR3 nucleotide sequence: TGTGCCAGCAGCCACGACCACACAGATACGCAGTATTTT.

The chain joins TRBV11-3 to TRBJ2-3; no firm D call. V was trimmed by 1 base and J by 4 bases, leaving 6 bases between them. This CDR3 spans 13 amino acids. CDR1 and CDR2 (germline): SGHNT, YENEEA. In DNA, the CDR3 is TGTGCCAGCAGCTTAGGTGGGGCAGATACGCAGTATTTT. This sequence encodes CASSLGGADTQYF.

The chain uses TRBV6-1 and TRBJ1-2; D remains unclear. The germline CDR1 and CDR2 sequences are MNHNS and SASEGT. This CDR3 is 15 amino acids long. The V gene lost 7 bases and the J gene lost 0 bases, with 15 bases spanning the gap. The CDR3: CASMKTGFPNYGYTF. CDR3 in DNA: TGTGCCAGCATGAAGACCGGGTTTCCTAACTATGGCTACACCTTC.

The chain uses TRBV10-3 and TRBJ2-7; 10 bases line up with TRBD2. The CDR3 is 16 amino acids. From germline, CDR1 is ENHRY and CDR2 SYGVKD. V trimming: 0 bases; J trimming: 2 bases; junction bases outside the gene matches: 4. The DNA of the CDR3 is TGTGCCATCAGTGAGTCTCTAGCGGGAGAAACCTACGAGCAGTACTTC. Its protein product is CAISESLAGETYEQYF.

This clone has only one observation. The J gene is TRBJ2-7, the V gene TRBV7-8, with D perhaps TRBD2 (6 bases). The CDR3 is made up of 14 amino acids. The germline gives CDR1 SGHVS, CDR2 FQNEAQ. The V gene lost 5 bases and the J gene lost 1 base, with 12 bases spanning the gap. This CDR3 reads CASSQAGRSYEQYF. CDR3 DNA: TGTGCCAGCAGCCAAGCGGGCAGGTCCTACGAGCAGTACTTC.

A single count supports this clone. The J gene is TRBJ2-6, the V gene TRBV29-1, with a weak D call TRBD1 (6 bases). V was trimmed by 3 bases and J by 0 bases, leaving 12 bases between them. There are 16 residues in the CDR3. Germline V gives CDR1 SQVTM, CDR2 ANQGSEA. The CDR3 here is CSVEGRGPSGANVLTF. The CDR3, as DNA: TGCAGCGTTGAGGGCAGGGGACCCTCTGGGGCCAACGTCCTGACTTTC.

The chain couples TRBV12-5 to TRBJ1-5, with D uncertain. Per the germline V gene, CDR1 is LGHNT and CDR2 is FRNRAP. CDR3 length: 13 amino acids. V was pared by 3 bases and J by 4 bases, with 7 bases between. CDR3 sequence (DNA): TGTGCTAGTGGTTTAAGGCGGAATCAGCCCCAGCATTTT. Protein: CASGLRRNQPQHF.